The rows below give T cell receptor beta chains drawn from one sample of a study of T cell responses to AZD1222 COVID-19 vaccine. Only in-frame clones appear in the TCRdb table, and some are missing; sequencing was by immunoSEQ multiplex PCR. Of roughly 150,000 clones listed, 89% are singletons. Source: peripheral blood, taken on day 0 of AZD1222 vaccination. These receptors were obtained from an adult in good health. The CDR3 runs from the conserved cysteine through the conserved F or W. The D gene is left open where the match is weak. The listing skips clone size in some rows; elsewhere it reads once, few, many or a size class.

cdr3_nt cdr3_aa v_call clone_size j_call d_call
TGTGCCAGCAGCCGACGACTGTCTAGCGGGAGTTCCCGGGTAAACATTCAGTACTTC CASSRRLSSGSSRVNIQYF TRBV11-2 few TRBJ2-4 TRBD2
TGTGCCAGCAGCTTACAGGGTAAAGAAGAGACCCAGTACTTC CASSLQGKEETQYF TRBV5-4 NA TRBJ2-5 NA
TGTGCCAGCAGTTTTGGGGTCTATGGCTACACCTTC CASSFGVYGYTF TRBV12-3/TRBV12-4 once TRBJ1-2 NA
TGCGCCAGCAGCTTGGGGACACGAGGCGACGCGGCCTATGGCTACACCTTC CASSLGTRGDAAYGYTF TRBV5-1 NA TRBJ1-2 NA
TGTGCCAGCAGTTTATTTTGGGGTCAGCCCCAGCATTTT CASSLFWGQPQHF TRBV27 NA TRBJ1-5 NA
TGTGCCAGCAGCCAGGGTTCGGCTAGCGGACCCTTCGATGAGCAGTTCTTC CASSQGSASGPFDEQFF TRBV3-1/TRBV3-2 NA TRBJ2-1 TRBD2
TGTGCCTGGAGTCGAGAGATGAACACTGAAGCTTTCTTT CAWSREMNTEAFF TRBV30 NA TRBJ1-1 NA
TGTGCCAGCAGTGAAAGCCTAGACACCTACAATGAGCAGTTCTTC CASSESLDTYNEQFF TRBV6-1 once TRBJ2-1 NA
TGTGCCAGCAATATAGCGGACTCCTACGAGCAGTACTTC CASNIADSYEQYF TRBV6-5 NA TRBJ2-7 NA
TGCGCCAGCAGCTTGGACGCCGGGACAGCGATTTACGAGCAGTACTTC CASSLDAGTAIYEQYF TRBV5-1 NA TRBJ2-7 TRBD1
TGCGCCAGCAGTGTAGCTAGCGGGAAGAATGAGCAGTTCTTC CASSVASGKNEQFF TRBV10-2 NA TRBJ2-1 TRBD2
TGTGCCAGTAAATGGCGGGCCGGGCTTAATGAAAAACTGTTTTTT CASKWRAGLNEKLFF TRBV19 once TRBJ1-4 NA
TGTGCCAGCAGAATGAGGGCGGGCACTGAAGCTTTCTTT CASRMRAGTEAFF TRBV7-3 NA TRBJ1-1 NA
TGTGCCAGCTCACCACCGGGCAGGGTGTCCGAGCAGTACTTC CASSPPGRVSEQYF TRBV18 once TRBJ2-7 NA
TGTGCCAGCTCACCACCAGTGAGTCGGGGACGCACTGAAGCTTTCTTT CASSPPVSRGRTEAFF TRBV18 NA TRBJ1-1 NA
TGTGCCAGCAGCCAAGATGAGGGACTAGCGCAAACAGATACGCAGTATTTT CASSQDEGLAQTDTQYF TRBV4-2 NA TRBJ2-3 TRBD2
TGCGCCAGCAGCCGGGACAGGGACTTGAACACTGAAGCTTTCTTT CASSRDRDLNTEAFF TRBV5-1 once TRBJ1-1 TRBD1